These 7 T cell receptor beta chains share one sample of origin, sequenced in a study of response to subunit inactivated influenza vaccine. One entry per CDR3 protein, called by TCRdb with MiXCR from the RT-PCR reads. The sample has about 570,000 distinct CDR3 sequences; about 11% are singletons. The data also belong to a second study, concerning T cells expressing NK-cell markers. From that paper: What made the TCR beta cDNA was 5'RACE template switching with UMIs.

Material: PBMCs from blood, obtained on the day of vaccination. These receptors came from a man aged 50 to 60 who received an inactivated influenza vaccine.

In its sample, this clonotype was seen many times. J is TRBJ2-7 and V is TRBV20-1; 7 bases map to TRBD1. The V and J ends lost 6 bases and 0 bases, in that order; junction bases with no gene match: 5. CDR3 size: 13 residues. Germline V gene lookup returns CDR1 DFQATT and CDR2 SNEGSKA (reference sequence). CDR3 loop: CSAPTGSSYEQYF. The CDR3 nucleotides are TGCAGTGCCCCGACAGGGAGCTCCTACGAGCAGTACTTC.

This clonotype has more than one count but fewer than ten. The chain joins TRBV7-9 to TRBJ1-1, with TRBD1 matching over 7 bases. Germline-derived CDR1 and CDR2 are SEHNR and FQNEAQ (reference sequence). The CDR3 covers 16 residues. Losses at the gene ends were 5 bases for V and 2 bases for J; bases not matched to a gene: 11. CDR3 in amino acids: CASSVPRGTDNTEAFF. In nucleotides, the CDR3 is TGTGCCAGCAGCGTGCCCAGGGGGACAGATAACACTGAAGCTTTCTTT.

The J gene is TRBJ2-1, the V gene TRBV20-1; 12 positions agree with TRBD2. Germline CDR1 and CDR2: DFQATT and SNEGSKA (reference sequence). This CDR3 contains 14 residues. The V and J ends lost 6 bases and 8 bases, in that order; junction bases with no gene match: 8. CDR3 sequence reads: CSALTSGGIHEQFF. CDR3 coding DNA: TGCAGTGCCCTTACTAGCGGGGGGATTCATGAGCAGTTCTTC.

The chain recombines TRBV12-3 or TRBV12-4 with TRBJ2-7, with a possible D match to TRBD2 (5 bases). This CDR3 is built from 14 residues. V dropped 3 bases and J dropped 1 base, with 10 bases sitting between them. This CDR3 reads CASSFSAESYEQYF. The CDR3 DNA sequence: TGTGCCAGCAGTTTTTCAGCGGAGTCCTACGAGCAGTACTTC.

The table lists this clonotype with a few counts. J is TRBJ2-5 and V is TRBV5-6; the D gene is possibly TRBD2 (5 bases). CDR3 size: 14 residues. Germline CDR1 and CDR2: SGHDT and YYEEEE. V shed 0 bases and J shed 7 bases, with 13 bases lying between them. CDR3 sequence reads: CASSLVETRGTQYF. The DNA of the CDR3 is TGTGCCAGCAGCTTGGTGGAGACTCGGGGGACCCAGTACTTC.

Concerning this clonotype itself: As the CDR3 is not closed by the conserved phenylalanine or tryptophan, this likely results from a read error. The CDR3: CASSSRTSHYEQYL. CDR3 coding DNA: TGTGCCAGCAGTTCCCGGACATCTCACTACGAGCAGTACTTA. The chain is built from TRBV6-5 and TRBJ2-7; D is possibly TRBD1 (5 bases). V lost 4 bases and J 3 bases, leaving 13 bases between the germline ends. Germline V gene data show CDR1 as MNHEY and CDR2 as SVGAGI. The CDR3 extends over 14 amino acids.

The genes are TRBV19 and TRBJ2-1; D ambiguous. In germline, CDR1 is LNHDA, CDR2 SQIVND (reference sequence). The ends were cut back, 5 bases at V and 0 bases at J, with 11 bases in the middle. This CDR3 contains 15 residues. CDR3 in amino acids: CASSPRPNSYNEQFF. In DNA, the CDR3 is TGTGCCAGTAGTCCCCGGCCTAACTCCTACAATGAGCAGTTCTTC.